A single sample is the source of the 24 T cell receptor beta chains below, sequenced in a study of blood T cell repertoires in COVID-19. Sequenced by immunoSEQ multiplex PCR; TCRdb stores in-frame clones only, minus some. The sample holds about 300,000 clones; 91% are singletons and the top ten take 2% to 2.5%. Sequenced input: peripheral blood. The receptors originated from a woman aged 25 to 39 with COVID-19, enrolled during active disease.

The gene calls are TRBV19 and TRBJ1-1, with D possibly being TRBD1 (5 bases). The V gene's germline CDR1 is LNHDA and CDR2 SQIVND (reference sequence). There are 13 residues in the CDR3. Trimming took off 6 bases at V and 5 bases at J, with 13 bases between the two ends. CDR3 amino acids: CASRPGGWTEAFF. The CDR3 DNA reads TGTGCCAGTAGGCCGGGGGGTTGGACTGAAGCTTTCTTT.

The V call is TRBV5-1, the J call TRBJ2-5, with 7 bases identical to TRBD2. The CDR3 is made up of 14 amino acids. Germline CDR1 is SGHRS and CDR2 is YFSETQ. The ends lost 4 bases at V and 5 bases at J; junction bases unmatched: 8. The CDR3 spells CASSPSGGQETQYF. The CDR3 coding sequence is TGCGCCAGCAGCCCGTCGGGGGGTCAGGAGACCCAGTACTTC.

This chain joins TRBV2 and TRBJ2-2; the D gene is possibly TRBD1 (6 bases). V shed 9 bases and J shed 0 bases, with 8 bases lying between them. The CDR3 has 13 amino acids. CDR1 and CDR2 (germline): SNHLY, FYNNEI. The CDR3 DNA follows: TGTGCCAGTGGGACAACGAACACCGGGGAGCTGTTTTTT. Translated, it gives CASGTTNTGELFF.

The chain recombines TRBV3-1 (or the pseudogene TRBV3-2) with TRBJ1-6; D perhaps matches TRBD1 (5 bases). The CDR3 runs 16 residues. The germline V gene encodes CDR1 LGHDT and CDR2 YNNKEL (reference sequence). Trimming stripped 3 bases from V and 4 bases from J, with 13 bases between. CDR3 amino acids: CASSQLTTEYNSPLHF. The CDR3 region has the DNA TGTGCCAGCAGCCAGCTTACGACAGAGTATAATTCACCCCTCCACTTT.

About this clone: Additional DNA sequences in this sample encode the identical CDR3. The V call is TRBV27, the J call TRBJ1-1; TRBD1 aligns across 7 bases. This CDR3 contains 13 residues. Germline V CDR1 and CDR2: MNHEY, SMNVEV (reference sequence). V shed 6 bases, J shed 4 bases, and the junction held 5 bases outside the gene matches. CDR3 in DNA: TGTGCCAGCAGACCCCAGGGGGTCACTGAAGCTTTCTTT. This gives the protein CASRPQGVTEAFF.

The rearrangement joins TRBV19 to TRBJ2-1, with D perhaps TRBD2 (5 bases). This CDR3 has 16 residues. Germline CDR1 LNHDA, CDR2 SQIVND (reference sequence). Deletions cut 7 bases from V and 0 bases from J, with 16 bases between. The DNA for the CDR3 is TGTGCCAGTACCGGAACAGCGGCGAGCTCCTACAATGAGCAGTTCTTC. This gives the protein CASTGTAASSYNEQFF. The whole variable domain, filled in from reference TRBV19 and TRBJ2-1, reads DGGITQSPKYLFRKEGQNVTLSCEQNLNHDAMYWYRQDPGQGLRLIYYSQIVNDFQKGDIAEGYSVSREKKESFPLTVTSAQKNPTAFYLCASTGTAASSYNEQFFGPGTRLTVL.

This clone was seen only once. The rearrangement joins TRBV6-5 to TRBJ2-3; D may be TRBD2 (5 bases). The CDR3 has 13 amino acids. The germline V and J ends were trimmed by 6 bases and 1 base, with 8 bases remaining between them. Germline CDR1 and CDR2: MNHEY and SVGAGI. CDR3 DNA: TGTGCCAGCAGGAGGGCCCGCACAGATACGCAGTATTTT. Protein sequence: CASRRARTDTQYF.

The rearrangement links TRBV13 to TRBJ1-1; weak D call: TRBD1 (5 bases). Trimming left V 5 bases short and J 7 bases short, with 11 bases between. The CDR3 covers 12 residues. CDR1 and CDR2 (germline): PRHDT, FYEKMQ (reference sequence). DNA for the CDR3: TGTGCCAGCAGCCTCCTAAGGGGTGAAGCTTTCTTT. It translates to CASSLLRGEAFF.

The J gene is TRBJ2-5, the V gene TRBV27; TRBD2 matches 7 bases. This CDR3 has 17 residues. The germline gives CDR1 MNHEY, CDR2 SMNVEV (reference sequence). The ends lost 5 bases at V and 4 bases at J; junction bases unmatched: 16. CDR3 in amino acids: CASSPPGGKGRRETQYF. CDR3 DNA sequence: TGTGCCAGCAGTCCGCCGGGGGGAAAGGGTCGTCGAGAGACCCAGTACTTC.

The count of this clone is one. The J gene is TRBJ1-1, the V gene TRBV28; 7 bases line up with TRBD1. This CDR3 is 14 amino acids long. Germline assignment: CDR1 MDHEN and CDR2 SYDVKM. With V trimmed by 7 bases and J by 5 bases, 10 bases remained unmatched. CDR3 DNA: TGTGCCAGCACCTATACAGGGGTAGAGACTGAAGCTTTCTTT. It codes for CASTYTGVETEAFF. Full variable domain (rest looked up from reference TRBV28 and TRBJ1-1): DVKVTQSSRYLVKRTGEKVFLECVQDMDHENMFWYRQDPGLGLRLIYFSYDVKMKEKGDIPEGYSVSREKKERFSLILESASTNQTSMYLCASTYTGVETEAFFGQGTRLTVV.

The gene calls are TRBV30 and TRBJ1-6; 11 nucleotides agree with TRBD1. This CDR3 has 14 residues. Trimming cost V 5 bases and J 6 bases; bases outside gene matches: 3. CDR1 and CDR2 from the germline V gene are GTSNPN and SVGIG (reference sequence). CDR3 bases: TGTGCCTGGGGGACAGGGGGGATTAATTCACCCCTCCACTTT. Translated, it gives CAWGTGGINSPLHF.

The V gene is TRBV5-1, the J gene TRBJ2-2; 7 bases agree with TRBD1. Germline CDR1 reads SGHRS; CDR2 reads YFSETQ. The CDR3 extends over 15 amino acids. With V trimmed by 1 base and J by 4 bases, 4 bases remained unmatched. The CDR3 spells CASSLTGASTGELFF. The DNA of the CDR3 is TGCGCCAGCAGCTTGACAGGGGCGAGCACCGGGGAGCTGTTTTTT.

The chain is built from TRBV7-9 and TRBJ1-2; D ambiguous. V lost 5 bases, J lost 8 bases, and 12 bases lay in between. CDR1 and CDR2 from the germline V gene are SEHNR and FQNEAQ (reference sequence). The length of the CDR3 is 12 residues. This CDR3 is CASSQDFSGYTF. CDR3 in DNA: TGTGCCAGCAGCCAGGATTTTTCGGGCTACACCTTC. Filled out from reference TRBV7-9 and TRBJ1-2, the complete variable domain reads DTGVSQNPRHKITKRGQNVTFRCDPISEHNRLYWYRQTLGQGPEFLTYFQNEAQLEKSRLLSDRFSAERPKGSFSTLEIQRTEQGDSAMYLCASSQDFSGYTFGSGTRLTVV.

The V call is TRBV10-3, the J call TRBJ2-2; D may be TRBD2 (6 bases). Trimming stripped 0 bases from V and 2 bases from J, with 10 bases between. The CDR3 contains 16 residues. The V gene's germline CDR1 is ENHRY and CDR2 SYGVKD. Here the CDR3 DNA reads TGTGCCATCAGTGAGTCGCTAGCGCCTAACACCGGGGAGCTGTTTTTT. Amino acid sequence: CAISESLAPNTGELFF.

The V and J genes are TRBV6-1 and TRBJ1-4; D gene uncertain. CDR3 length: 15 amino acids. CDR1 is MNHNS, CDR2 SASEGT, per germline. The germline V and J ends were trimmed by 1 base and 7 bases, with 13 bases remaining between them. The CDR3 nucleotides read TGTGCCAGCAGTGAAGGGAGAAGATTAGGTGAAAAACTGTTTTTT. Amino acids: CASSEGRRLGEKLFF.

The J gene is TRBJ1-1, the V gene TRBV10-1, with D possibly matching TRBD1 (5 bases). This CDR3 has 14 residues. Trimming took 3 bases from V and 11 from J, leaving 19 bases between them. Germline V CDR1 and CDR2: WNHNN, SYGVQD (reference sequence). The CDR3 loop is CASSDTGLLTGAFF. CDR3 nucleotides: TGCGCCAGCAGTGATACGGGACTCCTAACAGGTGCTTTCTTT.

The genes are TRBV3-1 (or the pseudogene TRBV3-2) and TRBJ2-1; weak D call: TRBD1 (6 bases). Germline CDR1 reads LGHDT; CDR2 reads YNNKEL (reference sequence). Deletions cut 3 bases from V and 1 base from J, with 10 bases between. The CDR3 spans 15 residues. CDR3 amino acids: CASSHIGGSYNEQFF. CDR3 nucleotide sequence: TGTGCCAGCAGCCACATAGGGGGTTCCTACAATGAGCAGTTCTTC.

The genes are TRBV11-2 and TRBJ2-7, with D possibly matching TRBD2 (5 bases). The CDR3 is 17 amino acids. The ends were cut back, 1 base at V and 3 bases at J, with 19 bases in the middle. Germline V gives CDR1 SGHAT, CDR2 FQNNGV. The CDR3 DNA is TGTGCCAGCAGCTTAGCCTTGGGTCAAGCGGAATACTACGAGCAGTACTTC. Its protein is CASSLALGQAEYYEQYF.

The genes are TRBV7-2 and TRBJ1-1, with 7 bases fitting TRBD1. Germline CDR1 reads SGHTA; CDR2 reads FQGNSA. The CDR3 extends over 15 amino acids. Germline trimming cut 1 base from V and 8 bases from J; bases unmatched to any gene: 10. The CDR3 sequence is CASSLVAGGWSEAFF. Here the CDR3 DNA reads TGTGCCAGCAGCTTAGTAGCAGGGGGGTGGTCGGAAGCTTTCTTT.

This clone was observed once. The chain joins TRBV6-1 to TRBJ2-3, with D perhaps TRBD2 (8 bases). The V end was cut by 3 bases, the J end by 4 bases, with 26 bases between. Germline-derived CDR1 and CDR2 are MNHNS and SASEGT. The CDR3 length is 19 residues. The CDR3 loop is CASSETSEHLGTAADTQYF. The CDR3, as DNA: TGTGCCAGCAGTGAGACTAGCGAGCACCTCGGGACAGCGGCAGATACGCAGTATTTT.

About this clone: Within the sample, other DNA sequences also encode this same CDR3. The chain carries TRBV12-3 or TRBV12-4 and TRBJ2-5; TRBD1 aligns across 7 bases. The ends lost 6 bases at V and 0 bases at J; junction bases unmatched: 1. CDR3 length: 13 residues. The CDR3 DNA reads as TGTGCCAGCAGGACAGGGAACCAAGAGACCCAGTACTTC. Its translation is CASRTGNQETQYF.

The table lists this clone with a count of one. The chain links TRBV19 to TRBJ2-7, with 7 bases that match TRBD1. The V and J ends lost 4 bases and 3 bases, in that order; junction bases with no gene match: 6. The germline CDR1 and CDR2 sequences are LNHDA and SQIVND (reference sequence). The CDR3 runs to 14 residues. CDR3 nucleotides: TGTGCCAGTAGTACAGGACAGGATCACTACGAGCAGTACTTC. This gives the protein CASSTGQDHYEQYF. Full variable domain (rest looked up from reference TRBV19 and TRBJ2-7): DGGITQSPKYLFRKEGQNVTLSCEQNLNHDAMYWYRQDPGQGLRLIYYSQIVNDFQKGDIAEGYSVSREKKESFPLTVTSAQKNPTAFYLCASSTGQDHYEQYFGPGTRLTVT.

The CDR3 region is CASSRDRGRSYGYTF. For the CDR3, the DNA is TGTGCCAGCAGCAGGGACAGAGGGCGCTCCTATGGCTACACCTTC. The rearrangement joins TRBV5-6 to TRBJ1-2; 7 nucleotides agree with TRBD1. Germline assignment: CDR1 SGHDT and CDR2 YYEEEE. Trimming at V came to 4 bases and at J to 4 bases, leaving 10 bases not matched to a gene. This CDR3 comprises 15 residues.

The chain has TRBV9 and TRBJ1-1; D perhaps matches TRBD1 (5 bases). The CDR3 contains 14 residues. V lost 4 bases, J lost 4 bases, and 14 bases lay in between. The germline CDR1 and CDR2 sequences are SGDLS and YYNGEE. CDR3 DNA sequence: TGTGCCAGCAGCCCTCGCCCAGGGCCCACTGAAGCTTTCTTT. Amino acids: CASSPRPGPTEAFF. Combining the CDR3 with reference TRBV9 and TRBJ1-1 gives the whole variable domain DSGVTQTPKHLITATGQRVTLRCSPRSGDLSVYWYQQSLDQGLQFLIQYYNGEERAKGNILERFSAQQFPDLHSELNLSSLELGDSALYFCASSPRPGPTEAFFGQGTRLTVV.